The 26 T cell receptor beta chains listed next were all sequenced from one sample in a study of shared clonotypes between healthy human individuals. Sequencing used immunoSEQ multiplex PCR; TCRdb keeps in-frame clones, though not all of them. The profile covers 1 million to 1.2 million clones, with approximately 77% appearing a single time and more than 0.85% taken by the ten largest. The sequenced material came from memory CD4+ T cells from PBMCs. Subset indicated: CD45RA-negative fraction. The receptors derive from a man between 18 and 35 years old in good health. Some clones in this sample may be carry-over from other donors' samples.

The V gene is TRBV6-1, the J gene TRBJ2-1, with TRBD1 matching 10 bases. Germline CDR1 and CDR2: MNHNS and SASEGT. The trim removed 10 bases at V and 5 bases at J, leaving 8 bases unmatched. This CDR3 is built from 14 residues. This chain's CDR3 is CATTDRGWDNEQFF. The CDR3 DNA reads as TGTGCCACGACGGACAGGGGGTGGGACAATGAGCAGTTCTTC.

The chain has TRBV5-1 and TRBJ1-4; weak D call: TRBD1 (5 bases). Germline CDR1 SGHRS, CDR2 YFSETQ. This CDR3 comprises 15 residues. The V end lost 5 bases, the J end lost 3 bases, and 14 bases lay between the germline ends. The CDR3 loop is CASSERQPPNEKLFF. The CDR3 DNA reads TGCGCCAGCAGTGAACGACAGCCACCTAATGAAAAACTGTTTTTT.

The chain has TRBV28 and TRBJ2-2, with 8 bases that match TRBD1. Germline V gene data show CDR1 as MDHEN and CDR2 as SYDVKM. The CDR3 runs to 14 residues. Unmatched junction bases numbered 9, after V lost 8 bases and J lost 7 bases. The CDR3 spells CASLSQGAGGELFF. The CDR3 region has the DNA TGTGCCAGCTTGAGCCAGGGGGCTGGCGGGGAGCTGTTTTTT.

The CDR3 sequence is CASSWEQGLNGGELFF. In nucleotides, the CDR3 is TGTGCCAGCAGCTGGGAGCAGGGGCTGAATGGCGGGGAGCTGTTTTTT. The chain employs TRBV7-2 and TRBJ2-2; perhaps TRBD1 as D (6 bases). Between the trimmed V and J ends, which lost 4 bases and 7 bases, there was a span of 19 bases. The CDR3 totals 16 residues. Germline CDR1 and CDR2: SGHTA and FQGNSA.

V usage is TRBV7-2 and J usage is TRBJ1-1, with D maybe TRBD1 (6 bases). The germline V and J ends were trimmed by 5 bases and 4 bases, with 23 bases remaining between them. The CDR3 has 17 residues. The germline gives CDR1 SGHTA, CDR2 FQGNSA. The CDR3 loop reads CASSHGTHEQTGTEAFF. For the CDR3, the DNA is TGTGCCAGCAGCCATGGGACACATGAACAAACGGGCACTGAAGCTTTCTTT.

Note on this clone: Within the sample, other DNA sequences also encode this same CDR3. The chain recombines TRBV11-3 with TRBJ2-1, with TRBD2 matching 11 bases. The CDR3 contains 16 residues. Germline V CDR1 and CDR2: SGHNT, YENEEA. The V gene end was trimmed by 1 base and the J gene end by 4 bases; junction bases not matched to a gene: 3. The chain's CDR3 is CASSLGVAGGYNEQFF. The CDR3 nucleotides read TGTGCCAGCAGCTTAGGGGTAGCGGGAGGGTACAATGAGCAGTTCTTC.

The chain joins TRBV2 to TRBJ2-7; D gene uncertain. V was trimmed by 5 bases and J by 3 bases, leaving 5 bases between them. The germline V gene encodes CDR1 SNHLY and CDR2 FYNNEI. The CDR3 covers 11 residues. The CDR3 DNA sequence: TGTGCCAGCAGTCCTTACTACGAGCAGTACTTC. Encoded protein: CASSPYYEQYF.

This clone was seen only a few times. This CDR3 is CASSRDRLEEQYF. Written as DNA, the CDR3 is TGCGCCAGCAGCCGTGACCGGCTGGAAGAGCAGTACTTC. The chain joins TRBV5-1 to TRBJ2-7; no firm D call. Germline CDR1 and CDR2: SGHRS and YFSETQ. Trimming took 4 bases from V and 7 from J, leaving 15 bases between them. The CDR3 covers 13 residues.

V is TRBV5-1 and J is TRBJ1-1; 9 bases align to TRBD1. Trimming removed 4 bases from V and 0 bases from J; junction bases left unmatched: 7. The CDR3 has 16 residues. Germline CDR1 reads SGHRS; CDR2 reads YFSETQ. The CDR3 protein is CASSPTGGSMNTEAFF. The CDR3 DNA follows: TGCGCCAGCAGCCCGACAGGGGGTTCCATGAACACTGAAGCTTTCTTT. Full variable domain (rest looked up from reference TRBV5-1 and TRBJ1-1): KAGVTQTPRYLIKTRGQQVTLSCSPISGHRSVSWYQQTPGQGLQFLFEYFSETQRNKGNFPGRFSGRQFSNSRSEMNVSTLELGDSALYLCASSPTGGSMNTEAFFGQGTRLTVV.

The J gene is TRBJ2-1, the V gene TRBV5-5; D remains ambiguous. Germline assignment: CDR1 SGHKS and CDR2 YYEKEE (reference sequence). The CDR3 covers 14 residues. The V gene lost 0 bases and the J gene lost 5 bases, with 9 bases spanning the gap. CDR3 sequence (DNA): TGTGCCAGCAGCTTGGGGGCCTCGGACAATGAGCAGTTCTTC. Translated, it gives CASSLGASDNEQFF. Looking up the rest from reference TRBV5-5 and TRBJ2-1 gives the full variable domain: DAGVTQSPTHLIKTRGQQVTLRCSPISGHKSVSWYQQVLGQGPQFIFQYYEKEERGRGNFPDRFSARQFPNYSSELNVNALLLGDSALYLCASSLGASDNEQFFGPGTRLTVL.

The sample holds one count of this clone. The chain joins TRBV9 to TRBJ1-1; D is possibly TRBD1 (5 bases). The germline V and J ends were trimmed by 5 bases and 0 bases, with 17 bases remaining between them. The CDR3 loop spans 16 amino acids. Germline CDR1 reads SGDLS; CDR2 reads YYNGEE. The CDR3 spells CASSVGRGSLNTEAFF. CDR3 coding DNA: TGTGCCAGCAGTGTCGGACGGGGCTCTTTGAACACTGAAGCTTTCTTT.

This rearrangement joins TRBV9 to TRBJ2-7, with 8 bases that match TRBD1. The V segment lost 0 bases and the J segment 6 bases; nucleotides outside the gene matches: 8. Per the germline V gene, CDR1 is SGDLS and CDR2 is YYNGEE. The CDR3 sequence is 15 residues long. DNA for the CDR3: TGTGCCAGCAGCGTAGATGGGACAGGTCGGGGCGAGCAGTACTTC. It codes for CASSVDGTGRGEQYF.

V and J are TRBV9 and TRBJ2-7; 9 bases line up with TRBD1. This CDR3 spans 16 amino acids. Germline V gene data show CDR1 as SGDLS and CDR2 as YYNGEE. V lost 0 bases and J lost 6; bases outside the gene matches: 10. The DNA of the CDR3 is TGTGCCAGCAGCGTAGGTCCCGGGACAGGGTCGGGCGAGCAGTACTTC. This translates into CASSVGPGTGSGEQYF.

The chain links TRBV7-3 to TRBJ2-3, with 9 bases identical to TRBD2. V lost 3 bases and J lost 4; bases outside the gene matches: 5. CDR1 SGHTA and CDR2 FQGTGA come from the germline V gene. The length of the CDR3 is 15 residues. Here the CDR3 DNA reads TGTGCCAGCAGCTTGGGCGGGAGGGGCGCAGATACGCAGTATTTT. Amino acids: CASSLGGRGADTQYF.

The chain links TRBV4-1 to TRBJ2-2; D gene ambiguous. Trimming removed 6 bases at V and 6 bases at J, with 20 bases between. The CDR3 loop spans 16 amino acids. The germline V gene has CDR1 MGHRA and CDR2 YSYEKL. CDR3 region: CASRQAGTTLPGELFF. Written as DNA, the CDR3 is TGCGCCAGCAGGCAGGCCGGCACTACGTTACCCGGGGAGCTGTTTTTT.

This clone was counted ten times or more. The rearrangement uses TRBV2 and TRBJ2-7, with 7 bases that match TRBD2. Germline CDR1 is SNHLY and CDR2 is FYNNEI. Unmatched junction bases numbered 4, after V lost 5 bases and J lost 6 bases. The CDR3 totals 12 residues. The CDR3 loop is CASSITSVEQYF. CDR3 DNA: TGTGCCAGCAGTATAACTAGCGTCGAGCAGTACTTC. The whole variable domain, remainder taken from reference TRBV2 and TRBJ2-7, is EPEVTQTPSHQVTQMGQEVILRCVPISNHLYFYWYRQILGQKVEFLVSFYNNEISEKSEIFDDQFSVERPDGSNFTLKIRSTKLEDSAMYFCASSITSVEQYFGPGTRLTVT.

The chain carries TRBV30 and TRBJ1-1; D is unclear. This CDR3 has 15 amino acids. V was shortened by 1 base and J by 4 bases, with 16 bases between the two germline ends. Germline CDR1 and CDR2: GTSNPN and SVGIG (reference sequence). The CDR3 sequence is CAWSERFAGSTEAFF. The CDR3 DNA reads TGTGCCTGGAGTGAACGGTTCGCGGGAAGCACTGAAGCTTTCTTT.

Of note for this clone: Other nucleotide sequences from this sample produce the same CDR3. This chain joins TRBV6-1 and TRBJ1-5; possibly TRBD1 for D (6 bases). From germline, CDR1 is MNHNS and CDR2 SASEGT. V was trimmed by 0 bases and J by 3 bases, leaving 9 bases between them. The CDR3 sequence is 15 residues long. The CDR3 protein is CASSEAGHSNQPQHF. The CDR3 DNA sequence: TGTGCCAGCAGTGAAGCGGGACATTCCAATCAGCCCCAGCATTTT.

About this clone itself: This may stem from a read error, because a much larger clone lies one nucleotide away. The V and J genes are TRBV7-8 and TRBJ2-3; 15 bases align to TRBD2. With 5 bases clipped from V and 4 bases from J, the junction kept 7 bases outside the gene matches. Germline V gene data show CDR1 as SGHVS and CDR2 as FQNEAQ. This CDR3 spans 17 amino acids. Here the CDR3 DNA reads TGTGCCAGCAGCCCCTGGACTAGCGGGAGGGCCCCAGATACGCAGTATTTT. It encodes CASSPWTSGRAPDTQYF.

The V and J genes are TRBV7-3 and TRBJ1-2; 8 nucleotides agree with TRBD1. This CDR3 is built from 14 residues. J gave up 5 bases and V 5 bases, and 7 bases lay outside the gene matches. CDR1 is SGHTA, CDR2 FQGTGA, per germline. For the CDR3, the DNA is TGTGCCAGCAGCCAGACAGGGGCGGATTATGGCTACACCTTC. This encodes CASSQTGADYGYTF. Complete variable domain (other parts from reference TRBV7-3 and TRBJ1-2): GAGVSQTPSNKVTEKGKYVELRCDPISGHTALYWYRQSLGQGPEFLIYFQGTGAADDSGLPNDRFFAVRPEGSVSTLKIQRTERGDSAVYLCASSQTGADYGYTFGSGTRLTVV.

About this clone itself: It may be a read error: a sequence one base away is much more abundant. J is TRBJ1-2 and V is TRBV7-9; D call uncertain. V was shortened by 2 bases and J by 3 bases, with 7 bases between the two germline ends. The germline CDR1 and CDR2 sequences are SEHNR and FQNEAQ (reference sequence). The CDR3 loop spans 13 amino acids. DNA of the CDR3: TGTGCCAGCAGCTTACGGGCAGACTATGGCTACACCTTC. The encoded protein is CASSLRADYGYTF.

The chain links TRBV4-3 to TRBJ1-5, with D unclear. The CDR3 runs 18 residues. The V and J ends lost 0 bases and 3 bases respectively, with 18 bases between them. CDR1 LGHNA and CDR2 YSLEER come from the germline V gene. The chain's CDR3 is CASSQDPMRLGTNQPQHF. The CDR3 DNA reads TGCGCCAGCAGCCAAGACCCTATGAGATTGGGCACCAATCAGCCCCAGCATTTT.

Concerning this clone itself: A much larger clonotype is one base distant, so this may be a read error. The V call is TRBV7-3, the J call TRBJ2-5; 12 nucleotides match TRBD2. Per germline, CDR1 SGHTA and CDR2 FQGTGA. The CDR3 is 14 amino acids. The junction had 0 bases not matched to a gene; V was cut back by 3 bases and J by 4 bases. In DNA form, the CDR3 reads TGTGCCAGCAGCTTGGGACTAGCGGGAGAGACCCAGTACTTC. Amino acids: CASSLGLAGETQYF.

Ten or more counts support this clone. This sample also contains other DNA sequences that code for the same CDR3. This rearrangement joins TRBV5-1 to TRBJ2-7, with D uncertain. The length of the CDR3 is 13 residues. Germline CDR1 and CDR2: SGHRS and YFSETQ. Trimming left V 0 bases short and J 3 bases short, with 7 bases between. DNA of the CDR3: TGCGCCAGCAGCTTGGAGGTCGGCTACGAGCAGTACTTC. As protein: CASSLEVGYEQYF.

The chain employs TRBV14 and TRBJ2-3; the D is unclear. This CDR3 is 15 amino acids long. In germline, CDR1 is SGHDN, CDR2 FVKESK. Trimming removed 1 base at V and 3 bases at J, with 11 bases between. CDR3 in amino acids: CASSQGQLITDTQYF. The CDR3 nucleotides read TGTGCCAGCAGCCAAGGTCAACTGATAACAGATACGCAGTATTTT.

This clone appeared a few times. J is TRBJ2-3 and V is TRBV6-1, with 11 bases that match TRBD2. The CDR3 totals 16 residues. The trim removed 4 bases at V and 5 bases at J, leaving 8 bases unmatched. Germline lookup yields CDR1 MNHNS and CDR2 SASEGT. The CDR3 DNA sequence: TGTGCCAGCAGTGTACTAGCGGGAGCTCAGGTAGATACGCAGTATTTT. This sequence encodes CASSVLAGAQVDTQYF.